This TCR beta chain derives from a study of coeliac disease. Findings and limits, study-wide: Control samples showed higher TRB and TRG clonality than intraepithelial and lamina propria samples in active celiac disease.

The assay was immunoSEQ multiplex PCR, and TCRdb's table has in-frame clones only and misses some. The table lists about 3,000 clones, around 57% of them singletons. Germline CDR1 and CDR2: MNHNS and SASEGT. J lost 8 bases, V lost 3 bases, and 7 bases had no gene match. This CDR3 is 17 amino acids long. On this clone itself: Its antigen remains unidentified.

Specimen: intraepithelial lymphocytes from the gut. V gene TRBV6-1 combines with J gene TRBJ2-1; 16 bases fit TRBD2. This TCR came from a man aged 50 to 59 with active celiac disease. The chain's CDR3 is CASSDHPGLAGGHEQFF. CDR3 nucleotide sequence: TGTGCCAGCAGTGACCATCCGGGACTAGCGGGGGGGCATGAGCAGTTCTTC.